Listed here are 3 T cell receptor beta chains from one sample, sequenced in a study of blood T cells in healthy people across ages. A second PCR, run for about 7 to 11 cycles, used a sample-barcoded 5' primer plus a J-beta primer mix. Each CDR3 protein gets one entry after TCRdb re-called the 5' RACE reads with MiXCR. This table holds some 860,000 distinct CDR3 sequences, approximately 53% found once. Input material: blood. These receptor sequences come from a man aged 40-49 years in good health.

V gene TRBV28 combines with J gene TRBJ2-5; TRBD2 might be the D (5 bases). The CDR3 totals 15 residues. V lost 5 bases, J lost 2 bases, and 15 bases lay in between. Germline V lookup: CDR1 MDHEN, CDR2 SYDVKM. DNA for the CDR3: TGTGCCAGCAGTCCCCTGCGGGCAGTACAAGAGACCCAGTACTTC. Translating it yields CASSPLRAVQETQYF.

The sample holds many counts of this clonotype. The chain is built from TRBV11-2 and TRBJ2-4, with D perhaps matching TRBD2 (6 bases). The CDR3 runs to 14 residues. Trimming took 9 bases from V and 0 from J, leaving 12 bases between them. CDR1 SGHAT and CDR2 FQNNGV come from the germline V gene. The CDR3 loop is CASSGRIAKNIQYF. The CDR3 nucleotides are TGTGCCAGTTCCGGGAGAATAGCCAAAAACATTCAGTACTTC.

The rearrangement links TRBV5-1 to TRBJ1-2; D is unclear. Germline V gene lookup returns CDR1 SGHRS and CDR2 YFSETQ. The length of the CDR3 is 14 residues. The V gene lost 0 bases and the J gene lost 4 bases, with 10 bases spanning the gap. The CDR3 is CASSLDQASYGYTF. Written as DNA, the CDR3 is TGCGCCAGCAGCTTGGATCAGGCTTCCTATGGCTACACCTTC.